The clone carrying this T cell receptor (beta chain) showed up just a few times. Its antigen is unknown. The data are from a study of regulatory T cells in long-lasting Graves disease. Findings and caveats of the study: Segments TRBV28, TRBJ1-2 and TRBJ2-5 showed preferential usage in persistent disease.

Time point here: newly diagnosed GD, antithyroid drugs for less than 3 months. Construction of the TCR library relied on RNA isolated from PBMCs. Patients hailed from an endocrinology department in Xi'an, China. The TCR beta library used iRepertoire HTBI primers with Arm-PCR amplification of CDR3. TCRdb ran MiXCR on the multiplex PCR reads and lists one entry per CDR3 protein. The table includes about 220,000 distinct CDR3 sequences, around a fifth detected once. The CDR3 loop spans 14 amino acids. CDR1 and CDR2 (germline): LNHDA, SQIVND (reference sequence). V dropped 7 bases and J dropped 6; count of bases not matched to a gene: 7. This sample also appeared in a second study, on T cells in Graves' hyperthyroidism and ophthalmopathy. According to that study: Stable Graves' hyperthyroidism meant no ophthalmopathy progression within 18 months. For ophthalmopathy, model prediction preceded onset by a median 6.5 months.

V and J are TRBV19 and TRBJ1-5, with 9 nucleotides matching TRBD1. The input for sequencing was peripheral blood mononuclear cells (PBMCs), taken at new diagnosis, from a patient treated with antithyroid drugs. This clonotype was obtained from a woman aged 30 to 39 with Graves disease. CDR3 in DNA: TGTGCCAGTATGAGACAGGGGGACGGTCAGCCCCAGCATTTT. Its translation is CASMRQGDGQPQHF.